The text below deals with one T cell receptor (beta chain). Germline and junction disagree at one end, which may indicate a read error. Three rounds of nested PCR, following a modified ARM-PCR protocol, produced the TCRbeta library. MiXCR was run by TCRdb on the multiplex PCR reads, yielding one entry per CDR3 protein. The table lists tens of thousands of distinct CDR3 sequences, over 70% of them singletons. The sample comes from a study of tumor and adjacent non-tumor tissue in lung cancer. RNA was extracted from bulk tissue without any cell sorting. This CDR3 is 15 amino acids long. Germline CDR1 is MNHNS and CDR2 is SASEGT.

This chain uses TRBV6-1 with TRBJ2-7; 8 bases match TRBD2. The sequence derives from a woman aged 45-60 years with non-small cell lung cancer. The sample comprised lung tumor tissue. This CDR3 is CASSEGLAGSYDQYF. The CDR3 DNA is TGTGCAAGCAGTGAGGGTCTAGCGGGCTCCTACGACCAGTACTTC.